This record concerns one TCR beta chain sequence. Its antigen is not identified. This entry belongs to a study of shared clonotypes between healthy human individuals. Study-wide background: Two female and a few male donors aged 18 to 49 were enrolled. Study observations and caveats: Estimated richness values were generally larger in naive subsets than in memory subsets.

V was clipped by 6 bases and J by 4 bases; unmatched bases: 2. From germline, CDR1 is MNHEY and CDR2 SVGAGI. This CDR3 region has 12 residues. CD4+ cell separation produced CD45RA+ naive and CD45RA-negative memory subsets. TCRdb's copy holds only in-frame clones and misses some; the assay was immunoSEQ multiplex PCR. The sample comprises about 180,000 clones, approximately 92% of which are singletons, and roughly 0.07% rests with the top ten. The clonotype was recovered from a woman in her twenties or thirties in good health. V and J are TRBV6-5 and TRBJ1-1; 7 bases are shared with TRBD1. The sequenced sample was naive CD4+ T cells sorted from blood. Subset of the sample: CD45RA+ positively selected. The CDR3 nucleotides are TGTGCCAGCAGAAGGGGGCTCACTGAAGCTTTCTTT. It translates to CASRRGLTEAFF.